This TCR beta chain originates from a study of CD8+ T cells in alopecia areata. Punch biopsies of lesional scalp, plus peripheral blood, were taken from alopecia areata patients. V was cut by 2 bases and J by 6 bases, with 5 bases left in between. CDR3 length equals 11 residues. Germline V gives CDR1 SGHDN, CDR2 FVKESK. Sequencing templates came from extracted RNA that was reverse transcribed into cDNA. TCRdb keeps only in-frame clones here, not all; method: immunoSEQ multiplex PCR. The sample has 100,000 to 150,000 clones; around 60% are singletons. The chain has TRBV14 and TRBJ2-7; D gene unclear. This TCR derives from a human donor with alopecia areata. The specimen was CD4+ T cells sorted from blood, collected at week 0. In DNA, the CDR3 is TGTGCCAGCAGCCAACGGGCCGAGCAGTACTTC. Translation: CASSQRAEQYF.